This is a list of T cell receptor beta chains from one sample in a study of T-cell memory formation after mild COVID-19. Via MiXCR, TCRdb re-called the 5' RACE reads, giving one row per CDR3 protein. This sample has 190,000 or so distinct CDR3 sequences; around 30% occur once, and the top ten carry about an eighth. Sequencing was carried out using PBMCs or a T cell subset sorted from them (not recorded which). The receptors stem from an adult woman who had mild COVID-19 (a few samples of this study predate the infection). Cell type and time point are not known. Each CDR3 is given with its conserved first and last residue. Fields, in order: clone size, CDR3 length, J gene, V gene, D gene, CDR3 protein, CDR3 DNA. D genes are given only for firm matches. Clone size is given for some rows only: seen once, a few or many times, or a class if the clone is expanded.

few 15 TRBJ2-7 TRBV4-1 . CASSLTLGRAEEQYF TGCGCCAGCAGCCTCACCTTGGGCAGGGCGGAGGAGCAGTACTTC
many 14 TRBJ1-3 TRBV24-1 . CATSIDGSANTIYF TGTGCCACCAGTATCGACGGATCTGCAAACACCATATATTTT
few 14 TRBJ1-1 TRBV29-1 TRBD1 CSVRRTGGNTEAFF TGCAGCGTTCGGAGGACAGGTGGGAACACTGAAGCTTTCTTT
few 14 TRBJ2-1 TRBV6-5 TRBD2 CASRGLAGGGEQFF TGTGCCAGCAGGGGACTAGCGGGAGGTGGTGAGCAGTTCTTC
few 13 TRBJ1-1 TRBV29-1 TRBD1 CSVDPGGLTEAFF TGCAGCGTTGACCCAGGGGGCTTGACTGAAGCTTTCTTT
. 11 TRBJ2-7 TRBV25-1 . CASSVSGEQYF TGTGCCAGCAGTGTTAGCGGCGAGCAGTACTTC
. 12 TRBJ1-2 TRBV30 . CAWTQGSYGYTF TGTGCCTGGACCCAGGGTAGCTATGGCTACACCTTC
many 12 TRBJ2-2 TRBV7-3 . CASSPRTGELFF TGTGCCAGCTCACCCCGAACCGGGGAGCTGTTTTTT
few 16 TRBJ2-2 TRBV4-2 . CASSQELGLNTGELFF TGTGCCAGCAGCCAAGAATTAGGGCTTAACACCGGGGAGCTGTTTTTT
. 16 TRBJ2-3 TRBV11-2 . CASSLDWRTGTDTQYF TGTGCCAGCAGCTTAGATTGGAGAACCGGCACAGATACGCAGTATTTT
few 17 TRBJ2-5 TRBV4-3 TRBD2 CASSQSTGTSGKETQYF TGCGCCAGCAGCCAATCGACCGGGACTAGCGGGAAAGAGACCCAGTACTTC
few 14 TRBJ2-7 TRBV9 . CASSVGGENYEQYF TGTGCCAGCAGCGTAGGTGGAGAAAACTACGAGCAGTACTTC
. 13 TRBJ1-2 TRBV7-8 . CASSVVSTYGYTF TGTGCCAGCAGCGTGGTCTCGACCTATGGCTACACCTTC
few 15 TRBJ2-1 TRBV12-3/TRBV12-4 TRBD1 CASSVSGTGPLVEFF TGTGCCAGCAGTGTCTCCGGGACAGGGCCCCTAGTAGAGTTCTTC
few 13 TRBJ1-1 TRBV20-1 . CSALRGPGTEAFF TGCAGTGCCCTTCGGGGCCCCGGGACTGAAGCTTTCTTT
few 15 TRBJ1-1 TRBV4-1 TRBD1 CASSQRTGRFAEAFF TGCGCCAGCAGCCAGCGGACAGGGAGGTTCGCTGAAGCTTTCTTT
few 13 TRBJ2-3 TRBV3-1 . CASSQDRGYTQYF TGTGCCAGCAGCCAAGATCGAGGCTATACGCAGTATTTT